The T cell receptor beta chain described here comes from a study of vaccination effects on CD4 cells after COVID-19. Study-wide findings and caveats: Clones arising from infection and from vaccination showed marked clonal contraction late after vaccination. After vaccination of healthy people, only 1 of 255 vaccine-induced clones cross-reacted with common cold coronaviruses.

The CDR3 has 19 amino acids. Germline V gives CDR1 SGHKS, CDR2 YYEKEE (reference sequence). V gave up 2 bases and J gave up 4 bases; unmatched junction bases: 18. Peptide-pool stimulation followed by sequencing identified expanded antigen-specific CD4+ clonotypes in the ViraFEST assay. Isolation of CD4+ T cells took place after nine to ten days of culture. The vaccine recipients had no prior SARS-CoV-2 infection, with negative nucleocapsid antibodies. Concerning this clone: Its antigen is undetermined.

The protocol was immunoSEQ multiplex PCR, while the TCRdb copy is restricted to in-frame clones and leaves out a portion. The sample has roughly 63,000 clones, around three quarters seen once. Sample: CD4+ T cells from PBMCs cultured with HCoV-OC43 spike peptides, taken before COVID-19 vaccination. Indicated subset: HCoV-OC43 spike overlapping peptide pool stimulation. The chain carries TRBV5-5 and TRBJ2-3, with 8 bases identical to TRBD2. This receptor was taken from a human donor who received a COVID-19 vaccine. This CDR3 is CASSFRTGGSGDPADTQYF. The CDR3, as DNA: TGTGCCAGCAGCTTTAGAACGGGGGGTAGCGGGGATCCCGCAGATACGCAGTATTTT.